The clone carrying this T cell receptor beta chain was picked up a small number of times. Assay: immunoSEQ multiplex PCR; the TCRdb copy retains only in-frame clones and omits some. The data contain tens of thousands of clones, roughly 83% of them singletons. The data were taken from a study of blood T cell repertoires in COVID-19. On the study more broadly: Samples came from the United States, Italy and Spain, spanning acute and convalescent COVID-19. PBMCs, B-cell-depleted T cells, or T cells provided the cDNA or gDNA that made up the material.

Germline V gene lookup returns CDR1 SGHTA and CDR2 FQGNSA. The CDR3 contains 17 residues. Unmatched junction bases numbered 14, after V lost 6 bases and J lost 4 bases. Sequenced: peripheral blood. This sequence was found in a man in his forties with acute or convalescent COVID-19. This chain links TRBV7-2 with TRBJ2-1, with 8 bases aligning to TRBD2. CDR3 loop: CASRPSSGGAGYNEQFF. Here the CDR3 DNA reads TGTGCCAGCAGACCCTCTTCCGGGGGGGCGGGGTACAATGAGCAGTTCTTC.